This entry lists 16 T cell receptor beta chains sequenced from one sample in a study of T-cell reconstitution after alpha-beta-depleted transplantation in children. Using unique molecular identifiers, the investigators prepared the TCRbeta library. TCRdb reanalysed the PCR reads using MiXCR and keeps one entry per CDR3 protein. The profile shows about 540,000 distinct CDR3 sequences, about 17% of them singletons. Here the sequenced sample was PBMCs from the stem cell graft donor, taken from the stem cell graft. Receptors were obtained from a human donor who donated a stem cell graft to a child with acute lymphoblastic leukemia.

This clonotype has a handful of counts. The chain carries TRBV11-2 and TRBJ2-1, with D unresolved. Per germline, CDR1 SGHAT and CDR2 FQNNGV. This CDR3 has 16 residues. Trimming left V 0 bases short and J 0 bases short, with 9 bases between. The DNA for the CDR3 is TGTGCCAGCAGCTTAGAATGGCGTTACTCCTACAATGAGCAGTTCTTC. It is translated as CASSLEWRYSYNEQFF. Filled out from reference TRBV11-2 and TRBJ2-1, the complete variable domain reads EAGVAQSPRYKIIEKRQSVAFWCNPISGHATLYWYQQILGQGPKLLIQFQNNGVVDDSQLPKDRFSAERLKGVDSTLKIQPAKLEDSAVYLCASSLEWRYSYNEQFFGPGTRLTVL.

This clonotype appeared a few times. The chain carries TRBV3-1 and TRBJ2-1; TRBD2 matches at 8 bases. Germline values: CDR1 LGHDT, CDR2 YNNKEL (reference sequence). Trimming took 4 bases from V and 9 from J; bases not matched to a gene: 11. The CDR3 consists of 15 residues. CDR3 sequence (DNA): TGTGCCAGCAGCCGGGAGCGGGAGCGCTGGCTTGAGCAGTTCTTC. It translates to CASSRERERWLEQFF.

The chain employs TRBV3-1 and TRBJ1-2; unclear D gene. Germline V gene data show CDR1 as LGHDT and CDR2 as YNNKEL (reference sequence). V was shortened by 0 bases and J by 2 bases, with 13 bases between the two germline ends. The CDR3 has 16 residues. CDR3 amino acids: CASSQDEKAGNYGYTF. DNA of the CDR3: TGTGCCAGCAGCCAAGATGAAAAGGCAGGAAACTATGGCTACACCTTC.

The chain links TRBV4-2 to TRBJ2-7; no reliable D call. The germline CDR1 and CDR2 sequences are LGHNA and YNFKEQ. Trimming left V 4 bases short and J 3 bases short, with 13 bases between. This CDR3 spans 14 amino acids. CDR3 residues: CASSPAPLCYEQYF. The CDR3 DNA reads as TGTGCCAGCAGCCCCGCTCCCCTGTGCTACGAGCAGTACTTC.

This clonotype appeared many times. The J gene is TRBJ2-1, the V gene TRBV5-1; D is unresolved. V was shortened by 4 bases and J by 0 bases, with 8 bases between the two germline ends. Per germline, CDR1 SGHRS and CDR2 YFSETQ. The CDR3 contains 14 residues. This CDR3 is CASSLESSYNEQFF. The DNA of the CDR3 is TGCGCCAGCAGCCTCGAGAGCTCCTACAATGAGCAGTTCTTC.

The chain couples TRBV7-8 to TRBJ2-4; no definite D call. This CDR3 is built from 14 residues. Trimming removed 4 bases at V and 0 bases at J, with 7 bases between. Looked up from germline, CDR1 is SGHVS and CDR2 is FQNEAQ. The CDR3: CASSSRIAKNIQYF. For the CDR3, the DNA is TGTGCCAGCAGCTCCCGAATAGCCAAAAACATTCAGTACTTC.

This clonotype was counted between two and nine times. The V gene is TRBV29-1, the J gene TRBJ1-2; D unresolved. The germline V gene encodes CDR1 SQVTM and CDR2 ANQGSEA. The CDR3 spans 13 residues. V lost 6 bases and J 1 base, leaving 12 bases between the germline ends. CDR3 sequence: CSVWAVHNYGYTF. Written as DNA, the CDR3 is TGCAGCGTCTGGGCAGTCCATAACTATGGCTACACCTTC. The variable domain in full, with the rest retrieved from reference TRBV29-1 and TRBJ1-2, is SAVISQKPSRDICQRGTSLTIQCQVDSQVTMMFWYRQQPGQSLTLIATANQGSEATYESGFVIDKFPISRPNLTFSTLTVSNMSPEDSSIYLCSVWAVHNYGYTFGSGTRLTVV.

This rearrangement joins TRBV5-1 to TRBJ2-1, with TRBD2 identical over 10 bases. V lost 2 bases to trimming and J lost 4 bases; unmatched junction nucleotides: 6. The CDR3 length is 16 residues. The germline CDR1 and CDR2 sequences are SGHRS and YFSETQ. The CDR3 sequence is CASSFTELAGYNEQFF. The CDR3 DNA is TGCGCCAGCAGCTTCACCGAACTAGCGGGATACAATGAGCAGTTCTTC.

In this sample, this clonotype turned up a few times. The chain is built from TRBV3-1 and TRBJ1-1; no reliable D call. CDR1 and CDR2 from the germline V gene are LGHDT and YNNKEL (reference sequence). The ends were cut back, 2 bases at V and 0 bases at J, with 7 bases in the middle. CDR3 length: 14 amino acids. Here the CDR3 DNA reads TGTGCCAGCAGCCAAAAGTTGATGAACACTGAAGCTTTCTTT. As protein: CASSQKLMNTEAFF. Together with reference TRBV3-1 and TRBJ1-1, the CDR3 gives the full variable domain: DTAVSQTPKYLVTQMGNDKSIKCEQNLGHDTMYWYKQDSKKFLKIMFSYNNKELIINETVPNRFSPKSPDKAHLNLHINSLELGDSAVYFCASSQKLMNTEAFFGQGTRLTVV.

The chain couples TRBV12-3 or TRBV12-4 to TRBJ2-5; D not resolved. The CDR3 spans 13 residues. With 3 bases removed from V and 1 base from J, the gap between germline ends came to 6 bases. DNA for the CDR3: TGTGCCAGCAGTTTCCCCGGCCAAGAGACCCAGTACTTC. This gives the protein CASSFPGQETQYF.

The chain employs TRBV12-3 or TRBV12-4 and TRBJ1-1, with 7 bases identical to TRBD1. This CDR3 is 13 amino acids long. The V segment lost 5 bases and the J segment 3 bases; nucleotides outside the gene matches: 3. The CDR3 loop reads CASSTQGYTEAFF. The DNA of the CDR3 is TGTGCCAGCAGTACACAGGGGTACACTGAAGCTTTCTTT.

This clonotype was seen a handful of times. The chain joins TRBV15 to TRBJ2-3; the D gene is possibly TRBD2 (6 bases). CDR3 length: 15 amino acids. V lost 5 bases, J lost 1 base, and 13 bases lay in between. Per germline, CDR1 LNHNV and CDR2 YYDKDF (reference sequence). The CDR3 is CATSGRRVGTDTQYF. The CDR3 nucleotides read TGTGCCACCAGCGGAAGGAGGGTCGGCACAGATACGCAGTATTTT.

J is TRBJ2-2 and V is TRBV15; the match to TRBD1 covers 8 bases. The CDR3 length is 16 residues. V dropped 1 base and J dropped 0; count of bases not matched to a gene: 1. Germline V gene sequence: CDR1 LNHNV, CDR2 YYDKDF (reference sequence). CDR3 protein: CATSRAGQANTGELFF. CDR3 coding DNA: TGTGCCACCAGCAGAGCGGGACAGGCGAACACCGGGGAGCTGTTTTTT. Using reference TRBV15 and TRBJ2-2 for the parts outside the CDR3, the full variable domain is DAMVIQNPRYQVTQFGKPVTLSCSQTLNHNVMYWYQQKSSQAPKLLFHYYDKDFNNEADTPDNFQSRRPNTSFCFLDIRSPGLGDTAMYLCATSRAGQANTGELFFGEGSRLTVL.

The CDR3: CASTEGQGSTDTQYF. The CDR3 region has the DNA TGCGCCAGCACCGAGGGACAGGGGAGCACAGATACGCAGTATTTT. This chain connects TRBV5-1 to TRBJ2-3, with 10 bases that match TRBD1. J was trimmed by 0 bases and V by 6 bases; bases with no gene match: 4. The germline V gene has CDR1 SGHRS and CDR2 YFSETQ. The CDR3 sequence is 15 residues long.

This chain links TRBV12-3 or TRBV12-4 with TRBJ2-3; D unclear. Trimming took 6 bases from V and 7 from J, leaving 17 bases between them. The CDR3 runs 14 residues. CDR3 loop: CASRTEAVEYTQYF. CDR3 DNA: TGTGCCAGCAGAACCGAGGCTGTAGAATATACGCAGTATTTT.

J is TRBJ2-3 and V is TRBV3-1; D unresolved. Between the trimmed V and J ends, which lost 4 bases and 9 bases, there was a span of 17 bases. The CDR3 runs to 14 residues. Germline values: CDR1 LGHDT, CDR2 YNNKEL (reference sequence). CDR3 in DNA: TGTGCCAGCAGCCTAAAAAGAGGTCCTTTAACGCAGTATTTT. The encoded protein is CASSLKRGPLTQYF.